Listed here are 10 T cell receptor beta chains from one sample, sequenced in a study of shared clonotypes between healthy human individuals. Method: immunoSEQ multiplex PCR; TCRdb's copy keeps in-frame clones and lacks some. Of about 470,000 clones detected, 70% to 80% appear once; the ten largest clones hold around 13%. The specimen sequenced was PBMCs. The origin of the receptors is a woman in her thirties or forties in good health. Some clones in this sample may be carry-over from other donors' samples.

The V and J genes are TRBV7-2 and TRBJ1-2, with D perhaps TRBD1 (6 bases). Trimming cost V 3 bases and J 5 bases, with 19 bases left between them. The CDR3 is 16 amino acids. The germline gives CDR1 SGHTA, CDR2 FQGNSA. The CDR3 DNA follows: TGTGCCAGCAGCTTCAGTCGGGCAGGGGCCTCATATGGCTACACCTTC. It translates to CASSFSRAGASYGYTF.

The chain joins TRBV4-2 to TRBJ2-3; weak D call: TRBD2 (6 bases). The germline V gene encodes CDR1 LGHNA and CDR2 YNFKEQ. V was clipped by 0 bases and J by 4 bases, with 14 bases between them. The length of the CDR3 is 16 residues. This CDR3 is CASSQDFGSPPDTQYF. CDR3 DNA: TGTGCCAGCAGCCAAGATTTCGGGAGCCCTCCAGATACGCAGTATTTT.

V gene TRBV28 combines with J gene TRBJ2-7, with TRBD2 as a possible D gene (7 bases). The CDR3 has 15 residues. Germline V gene lookup returns CDR1 MDHEN and CDR2 SYDVKM. V dropped 6 bases and J dropped 5 bases, with 20 bases sitting between them. CDR3 nucleotides: TGTGCCAGCAGGCCACCAGCCGGGGGGCGAAACGAGCAGTACTTC. Residues: CASRPPAGGRNEQYF.

This chain connects TRBV6-1 to TRBJ2-7; TRBD2 might be the D (7 bases). The germline CDR1 and CDR2 sequences are MNHNS and SASEGT. V was clipped by 3 bases and J by 2 bases, with 17 bases between them. The CDR3 consists of 16 residues. CDR3 residues: CASSEALGGGAYEQYF. CDR3 coding DNA: TGTGCCAGCAGTGAGGCCCTAGGGGGAGGGGCCTACGAGCAGTACTTC.

This clone was counted ten times or more. V usage is TRBV5-1 and J usage is TRBJ2-2, with a tentative D call TRBD2 (5 bases). The CDR3 covers 15 residues. V was clipped by 2 bases and J by 5 bases, with 13 bases between them. Germline lookup yields CDR1 SGHRS and CDR2 YFSETQ. The CDR3 reads CASSLRTGMTGELFF. DNA for the CDR3: TGCGCCAGCAGCTTAAGGACTGGAATGACCGGGGAGCTGTTTTTT. The entire variable domain, with the rest obtained from reference TRBV5-1 and TRBJ2-2, is as follows: KAGVTQTPRYLIKTRGQQVTLSCSPISGHRSVSWYQQTPGQGLQFLFEYFSETQRNKGNFPGRFSGRQFSNSRSEMNVSTLELGDSALYLCASSLRTGMTGELFFGEGSRLTVL.

This chain joins TRBV2 and TRBJ1-5; D gene unclear. This CDR3 has 14 amino acids. Germline V CDR1 and CDR2: SNHLY, FYNNEI. The V end lost 0 bases, the J end lost 9 bases, and 12 bases lay between the germline ends. The CDR3 region is CASSEAGRGLPQHF. DNA of the CDR3: TGTGCCAGCAGTGAAGCTGGACGGGGTTTGCCCCAGCATTTT.

The genes are TRBV11-2 and TRBJ2-3, with TRBD1 matching 8 bases. Germline CDR1 reads SGHAT; CDR2 reads FQNNGV. The junction had 5 bases not matched to a gene; V was cut back by 3 bases and J by 0 bases. The CDR3 has 16 residues. CDR3 loop: CASSFSGGRSTDTQYF. The DNA of the CDR3 is TGTGCCAGCAGCTTCTCAGGGGGCCGCAGCACAGATACGCAGTATTTT. The full variable domain, its missing parts supplied by reference TRBV11-2 and TRBJ2-3, is EAGVAQSPRYKIIEKRQSVAFWCNPISGHATLYWYQQILGQGPKLLIQFQNNGVVDDSQLPKDRFSAERLKGVDSTLKIQPAKLEDSAVYLCASSFSGGRSTDTQYFGPGTRLTVL.

This clone was seen a handful of times. The chain has TRBV11-2 and TRBJ2-6, with D possibly matching TRBD1 (6 bases). This CDR3 region has 16 residues. The germline CDR1 and CDR2 sequences are SGHAT and FQNNGV. The germline V and J ends were trimmed by 0 bases and 3 bases, with 9 bases remaining between them. The CDR3 sequence is CASSLDRGGGANVLTF. As DNA, the CDR3 is TGTGCCAGCAGCTTAGACAGGGGTGGTGGGGCCAACGTCCTGACTTTC.

The V gene is TRBV30, the J gene TRBJ2-5; maybe TRBD2 (7 bases). CDR3 length equals 17 residues. Trimming shortened V by 1 base and J by 5 bases, and 23 bases separated the two germline ends. CDR1 and CDR2 (germline): GTSNPN, SVGIG (reference sequence). The CDR3 is CAWSAAGGGRSGETQYF. In DNA, the CDR3 is TGTGCCTGGAGTGCGGCCGGGGGCGGGAGATCGGGTGAGACCCAGTACTTC. Variable domain in full (rest from reference TRBV30 and TRBJ2-5): SQTIHQWPATLVQPVGSPLSLECTVEGTSNPNLYWYRQAAGRGLQLLFYSVGIGQISSEVPQNLSASRPQDRQFILSSKKLLLSDSGFYLCAWSAAGGGRSGETQYFGPGTRLLVL.

The rearrangement joins TRBV7-2 to TRBJ2-5; D possibly corresponds to TRBD2 (5 bases). Germline CDR1 and CDR2: SGHTA and FQGNSA. The V end was cut by 4 bases, the J end by 1 base, with 16 bases between. The CDR3 runs to 16 residues. CDR3 DNA: TGTGCCAGCAGCTCGCCCCGGGGTAGTGGCCAAGAGACCCAGTACTTC. Residues: CASSSPRGSGQETQYF.